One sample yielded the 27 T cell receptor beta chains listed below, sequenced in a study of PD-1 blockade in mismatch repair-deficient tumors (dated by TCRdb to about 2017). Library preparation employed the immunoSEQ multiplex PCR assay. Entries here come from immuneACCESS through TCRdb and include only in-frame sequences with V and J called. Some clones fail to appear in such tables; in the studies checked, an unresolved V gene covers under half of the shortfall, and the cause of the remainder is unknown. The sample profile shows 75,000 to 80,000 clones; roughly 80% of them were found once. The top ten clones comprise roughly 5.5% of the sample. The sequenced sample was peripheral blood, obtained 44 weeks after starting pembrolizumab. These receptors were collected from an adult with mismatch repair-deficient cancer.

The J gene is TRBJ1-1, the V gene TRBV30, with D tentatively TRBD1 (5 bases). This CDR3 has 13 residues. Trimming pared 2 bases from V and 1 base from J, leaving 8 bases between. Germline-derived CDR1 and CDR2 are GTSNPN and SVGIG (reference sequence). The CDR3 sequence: CAWSKGENTEAFF. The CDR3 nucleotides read TGTGCCTGGAGTAAAGGGGAGAACACTGAAGCTTTCTTT.

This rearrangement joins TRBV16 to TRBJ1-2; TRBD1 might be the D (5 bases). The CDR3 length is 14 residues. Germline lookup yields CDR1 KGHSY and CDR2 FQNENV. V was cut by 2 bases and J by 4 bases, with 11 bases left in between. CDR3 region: CASSQKQGGYGYTF. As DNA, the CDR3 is TGTGCCAGCAGCCAAAAGCAGGGAGGCTATGGCTACACCTTC.

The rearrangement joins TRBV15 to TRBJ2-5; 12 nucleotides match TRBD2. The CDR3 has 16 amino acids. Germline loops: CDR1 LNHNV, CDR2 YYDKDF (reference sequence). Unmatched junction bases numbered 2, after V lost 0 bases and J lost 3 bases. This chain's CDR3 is CATSRDLAGGEETQYF. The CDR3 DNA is TGTGCCACCAGCAGAGATCTAGCGGGAGGGGAAGAGACCCAGTACTTC. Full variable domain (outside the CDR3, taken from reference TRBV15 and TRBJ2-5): DAMVIQNPRYQVTQFGKPVTLSCSQTLNHNVMYWYQQKSSQAPKLLFHYYDKDFNNEADTPDNFQSRRPNTSFCFLDIRSPGLGDTAMYLCATSRDLAGGEETQYFGPGTRLLVL.

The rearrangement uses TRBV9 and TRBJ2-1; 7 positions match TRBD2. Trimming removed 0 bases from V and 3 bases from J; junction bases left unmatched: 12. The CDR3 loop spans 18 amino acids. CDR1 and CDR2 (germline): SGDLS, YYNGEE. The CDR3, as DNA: TGTGCCAGCAGCGTAGCTACGGGGAGCGGGAACTACTACAATGAGCAGTTCTTC. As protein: CASSVATGSGNYYNEQFF.

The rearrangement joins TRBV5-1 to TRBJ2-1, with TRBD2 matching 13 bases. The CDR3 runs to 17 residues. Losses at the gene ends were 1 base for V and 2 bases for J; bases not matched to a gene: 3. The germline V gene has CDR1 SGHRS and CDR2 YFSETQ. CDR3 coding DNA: TGCGCCAGCAGCTTGCCAACTAGCGGGAGGGCCTACAATGAGCAGTTCTTC. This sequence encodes CASSLPTSGRAYNEQFF. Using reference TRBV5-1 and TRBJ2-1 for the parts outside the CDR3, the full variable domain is KAGVTQTPRYLIKTRGQQVTLSCSPISGHRSVSWYQQTPGQGLQFLFEYFSETQRNKGNFPGRFSGRQFSNSRSEMNVSTLELGDSALYLCASSLPTSGRAYNEQFFGPGTRLTVL.

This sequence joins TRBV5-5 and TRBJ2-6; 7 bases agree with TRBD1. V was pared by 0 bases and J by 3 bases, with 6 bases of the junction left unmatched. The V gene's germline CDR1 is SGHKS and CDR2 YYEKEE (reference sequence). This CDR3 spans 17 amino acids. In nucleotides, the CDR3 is TGTGCCAGCAGCTTGGTTGTAGGGGGCGATGGGGCCAACGTCCTGACTTTC. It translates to CASSLVVGGDGANVLTF. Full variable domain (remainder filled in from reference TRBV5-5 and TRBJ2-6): DAGVTQSPTHLIKTRGQQVTLRCSPISGHKSVSWYQQVLGQGPQFIFQYYEKEERGRGNFPDRFSARQFPNYSSELNVNALLLGDSALYLCASSLVVGGDGANVLTFGAGSRLTVL.

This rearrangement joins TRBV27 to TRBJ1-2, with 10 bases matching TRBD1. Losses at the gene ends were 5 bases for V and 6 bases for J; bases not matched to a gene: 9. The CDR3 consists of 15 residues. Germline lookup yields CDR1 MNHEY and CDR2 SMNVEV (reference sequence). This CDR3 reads CASSLTGQGINGYTF. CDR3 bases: TGTGCCAGCAGTCTGACGGGACAGGGGATCAATGGCTACACCTTC.

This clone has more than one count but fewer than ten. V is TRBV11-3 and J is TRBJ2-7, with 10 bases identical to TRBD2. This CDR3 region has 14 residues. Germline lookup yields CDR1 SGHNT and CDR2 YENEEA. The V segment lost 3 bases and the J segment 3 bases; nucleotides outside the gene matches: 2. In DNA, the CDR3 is TGTGCCAGCAGCTTCGGGACTAGCGTCTACGAGCAGTACTTC. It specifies CASSFGTSVYEQYF.

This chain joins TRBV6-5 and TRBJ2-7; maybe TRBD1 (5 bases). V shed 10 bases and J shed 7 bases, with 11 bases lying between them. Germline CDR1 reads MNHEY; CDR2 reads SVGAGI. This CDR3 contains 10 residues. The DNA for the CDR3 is TGTGCCACGCAGGGTCAGGAGCAGTACTTC. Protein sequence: CATQGQEQYF.

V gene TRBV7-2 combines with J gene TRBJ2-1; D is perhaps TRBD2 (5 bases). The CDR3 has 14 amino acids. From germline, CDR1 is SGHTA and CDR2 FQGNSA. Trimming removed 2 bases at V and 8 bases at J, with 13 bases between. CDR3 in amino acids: CASSLMNLAYEQFF. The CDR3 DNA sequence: TGTGCCAGCAGCTTAATGAATCTAGCCTATGAGCAGTTCTTC.

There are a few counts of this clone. CDR3 protein: CASSISWRYNEQFF. In nucleotides, the CDR3 is TGTGCCAGTAGTATTAGTTGGCGCTACAATGAGCAGTTCTTC. The chain employs TRBV19 and TRBJ2-1; no firm D call. Trimming stripped 3 bases from V and 3 bases from J, with 9 bases between. The CDR3 is 14 residues long. Germline V gene lookup returns CDR1 LNHDA and CDR2 SQIVND (reference sequence).

CDR3 in DNA: TGTGCCAGTAGTATCCAGGGGAGGGGGAGCAATCAGCCCCAGCATTTT. Translation: CASSIQGRGSNQPQHF. The chain combines TRBV19 with TRBJ1-5, with a possible D match to TRBD1 (6 bases). Deletions cut 3 bases from V and 1 base from J, with 13 bases between. Germline assignment: CDR1 LNHDA and CDR2 SQIVND (reference sequence). The CDR3 has 16 amino acids.

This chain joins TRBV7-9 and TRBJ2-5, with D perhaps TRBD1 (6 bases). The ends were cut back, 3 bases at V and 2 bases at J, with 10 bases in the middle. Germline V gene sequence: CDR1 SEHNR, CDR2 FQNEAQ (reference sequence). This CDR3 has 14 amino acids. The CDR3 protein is CASSFGQIQETQYF. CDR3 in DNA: TGTGCCAGCAGCTTCGGACAGATTCAAGAGACCCAGTACTTC.

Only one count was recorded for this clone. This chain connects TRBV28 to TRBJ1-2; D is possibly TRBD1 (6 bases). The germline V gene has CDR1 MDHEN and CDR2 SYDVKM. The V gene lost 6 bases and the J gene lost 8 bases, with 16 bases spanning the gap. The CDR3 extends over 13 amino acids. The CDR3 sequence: CASSRTGLKGYTF. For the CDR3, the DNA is TGTGCCAGCAGCCGAACAGGGTTGAAAGGCTACACCTTC.

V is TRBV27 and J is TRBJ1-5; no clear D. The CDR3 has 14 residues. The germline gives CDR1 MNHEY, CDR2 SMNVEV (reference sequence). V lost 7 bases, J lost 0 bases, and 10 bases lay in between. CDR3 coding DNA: TGTGCCAGCAACCGTCTCTATAGCAATCAGCCCCAGCATTTT. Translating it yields CASNRLYSNQPQHF.

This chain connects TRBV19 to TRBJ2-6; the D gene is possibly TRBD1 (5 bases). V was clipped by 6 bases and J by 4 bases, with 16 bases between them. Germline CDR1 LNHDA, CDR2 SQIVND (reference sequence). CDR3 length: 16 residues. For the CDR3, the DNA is TGTGCCAGTAGCATGGACATCCCAACAGGGGCCAACGTCCTGACTTTC. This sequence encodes CASSMDIPTGANVLTF.

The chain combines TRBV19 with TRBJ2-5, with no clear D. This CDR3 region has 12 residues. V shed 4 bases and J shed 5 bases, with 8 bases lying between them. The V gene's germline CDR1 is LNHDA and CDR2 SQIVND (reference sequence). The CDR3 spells CASSTLGETQYF. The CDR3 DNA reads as TGTGCCAGTAGTACGCTGGGGGAGACCCAGTACTTC. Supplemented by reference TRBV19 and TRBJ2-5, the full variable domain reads DGGITQSPKYLFRKEGQNVTLSCEQNLNHDAMYWYRQDPGQGLRLIYYSQIVNDFQKGDIAEGYSVSREKKESFPLTVTSAQKNPTAFYLCASSTLGETQYFGPGTRLLVL.

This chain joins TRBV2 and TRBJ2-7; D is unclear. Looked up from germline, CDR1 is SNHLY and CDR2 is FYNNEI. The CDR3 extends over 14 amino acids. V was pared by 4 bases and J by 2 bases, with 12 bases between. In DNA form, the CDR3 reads TGTGCCAGCAGTGCGGGTGGAGTTGCCTACGAGCAGTACTTC. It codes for CASSAGGVAYEQYF.

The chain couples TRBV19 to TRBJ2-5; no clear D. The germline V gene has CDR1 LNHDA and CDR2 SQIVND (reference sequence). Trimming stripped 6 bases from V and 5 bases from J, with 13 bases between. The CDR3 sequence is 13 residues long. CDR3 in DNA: TGTGCCAGTAGGGGCCTAGGGAAGGAGACCCAGTACTTC. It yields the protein CASRGLGKETQYF. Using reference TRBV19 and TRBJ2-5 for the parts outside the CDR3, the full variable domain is DGGITQSPKYLFRKEGQNVTLSCEQNLNHDAMYWYRQDPGQGLRLIYYSQIVNDFQKGDIAEGYSVSREKKESFPLTVTSAQKNPTAFYLCASRGLGKETQYFGPGTRLLVL.

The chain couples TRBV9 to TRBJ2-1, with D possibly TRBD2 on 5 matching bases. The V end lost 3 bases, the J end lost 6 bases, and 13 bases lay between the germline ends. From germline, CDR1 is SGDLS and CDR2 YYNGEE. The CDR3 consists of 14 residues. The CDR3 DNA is TGTGCCAGCAGCGCGTCACTAGTGAGCAATGAGCAGTTCTTC. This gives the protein CASSASLVSNEQFF.

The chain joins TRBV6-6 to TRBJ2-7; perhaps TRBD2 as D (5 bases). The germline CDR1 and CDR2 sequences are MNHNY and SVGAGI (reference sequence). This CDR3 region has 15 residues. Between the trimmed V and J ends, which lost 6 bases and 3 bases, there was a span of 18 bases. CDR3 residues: CASRMTNLPIYEQYF. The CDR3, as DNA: TGTGCCAGCAGAATGACTAACCTTCCTATCTACGAGCAGTACTTC.

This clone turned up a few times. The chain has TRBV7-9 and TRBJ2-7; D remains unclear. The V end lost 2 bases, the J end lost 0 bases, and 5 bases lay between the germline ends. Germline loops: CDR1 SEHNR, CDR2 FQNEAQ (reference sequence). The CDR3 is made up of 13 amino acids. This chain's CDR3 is CASSLSRSYEQYF. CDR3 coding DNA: TGTGCCAGCAGCTTAAGTCGCTCCTACGAGCAGTACTTC.

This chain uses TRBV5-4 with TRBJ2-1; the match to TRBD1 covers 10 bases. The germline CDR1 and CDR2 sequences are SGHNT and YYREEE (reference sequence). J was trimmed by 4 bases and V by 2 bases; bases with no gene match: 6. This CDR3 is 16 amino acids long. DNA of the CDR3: TGTGCCAGCAGCTTTCGACCGGGACAGGGGTACAATGAGCAGTTCTTC. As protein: CASSFRPGQGYNEQFF.

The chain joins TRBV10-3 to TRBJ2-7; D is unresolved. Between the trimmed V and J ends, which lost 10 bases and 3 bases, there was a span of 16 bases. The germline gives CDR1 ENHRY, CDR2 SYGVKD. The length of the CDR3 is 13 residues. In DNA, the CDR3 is TGTGCCAGCAGCCCCCCCGGGTTCTACGAGCAGTACTTC. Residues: CASSPPGFYEQYF.

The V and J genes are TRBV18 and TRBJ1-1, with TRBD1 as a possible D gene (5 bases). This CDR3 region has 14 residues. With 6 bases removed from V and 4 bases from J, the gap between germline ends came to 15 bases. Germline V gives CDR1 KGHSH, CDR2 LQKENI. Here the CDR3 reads CASSPPSGSTEAFF. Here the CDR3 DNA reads TGTGCCAGCTCGCCCCCCTCAGGGAGCACTGAAGCTTTCTTT.

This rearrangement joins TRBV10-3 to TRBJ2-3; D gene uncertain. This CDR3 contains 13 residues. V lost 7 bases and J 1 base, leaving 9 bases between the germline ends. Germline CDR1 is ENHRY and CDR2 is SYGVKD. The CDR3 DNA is TGTGCCATCAAGACCTCGGGCACAGATACGCAGTATTTT. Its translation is CAIKTSGTDTQYF.

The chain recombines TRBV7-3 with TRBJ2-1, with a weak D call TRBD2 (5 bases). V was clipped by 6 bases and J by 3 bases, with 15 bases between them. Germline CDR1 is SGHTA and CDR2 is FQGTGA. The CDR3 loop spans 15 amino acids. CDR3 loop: CASSIEGRNYNEQFF. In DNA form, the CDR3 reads TGTGCCAGCAGTATAGAGGGCCGAAACTACAATGAGCAGTTCTTC.